These T cell receptor beta chains were read from a single sample in a study of CD8 T cells in ankylosing spondylitis. Via MiXCR, TCRdb re-called the 5' RACE reads, giving one row per CDR3 protein. The sample carries roughly 370,000 distinct CDR3 sequences, about 20% recorded once. What was sequenced was blood, either unsorted or a sorted T cell fraction (not recorded which). The receptors here all came from a male donor with ankylosing spondylitis. CDR3s include the opening cysteine and the closing phenylalanine or tryptophan. A D gene is named only where the DNA matches it firmly. The listing skips clone size in some rows; elsewhere it reads once, few, many or a size class.

V gene: TRBV14; clone size: .; J gene: TRBJ2-1; D gene: TRBD1; CDR3 length: 23; CDR3 DNA: TGTGCCAGCAGCCAAGTTCTAGGACAGGGGTTGACCAACCCCCTGGGGTCCTACAATGAGCAGTTCTTC; CDR3 protein: CASSQVLGQGLTNPLGSYNEQFF
V gene: TRBV9; clone size: .; J gene: TRBJ2-3; D gene: .; CDR3 length: 13; CDR3 DNA: TGTGCCAGCAGCGTCCAGACCACAGATACGCAGTATTTT; CDR3 protein: CASSVQTTDTQYF
V gene: TRBV12-3/TRBV12-4; clone size: .; J gene: TRBJ2-6; D gene: .; CDR3 length: 15; CDR3 DNA: TGTGCCAGCAGTTTCCCCACAGCTGGGGCCAACGTCCTGACTTTC; CDR3 protein: CASSFPTAGANVLTF
V gene: TRBV27; clone size: .; J gene: TRBJ2-6; D gene: .; CDR3 length: 15; CDR3 DNA: TGTGCCAGCAGTTCTCAGATCTCTGGGGCCAACGTCCTGACTTTC; CDR3 protein: CASSSQISGANVLTF
V gene: TRBV12-3/TRBV12-4; clone size: few; J gene: TRBJ2-1; D gene: .; CDR3 length: 15; CDR3 DNA: TGTGCCAGCAGGAAATCGGGACTCTCTCACAATGAGCAGTTCTTC; CDR3 protein: CASRKSGLSHNEQFF
V gene: TRBV7-3; clone size: few; J gene: TRBJ2-1; D gene: .; CDR3 length: 15; CDR3 DNA: TGTGCCAGCAGCTTAACGGTGGCCCCCAGCGGTGAGCAGTTCTTC; CDR3 protein: CASSLTVAPSGEQFF
V gene: TRBV20-1; clone size: .; J gene: TRBJ2-1; D gene: TRBD2; CDR3 length: 16; CDR3 DNA: TGCAGTGCTAGACCACCGGGACTAGCGGTCTACAATGAGCAGTTCTTC; CDR3 protein: CSARPPGLAVYNEQFF
V gene: TRBV12-3/TRBV12-4; clone size: few; J gene: TRBJ2-7; D gene: .; CDR3 length: 15; CDR3 DNA: TGTGCCAGCAGTCCCCAGGTCCGCGGCCCCTACGAGCAGTACTTC; CDR3 protein: CASSPQVRGPYEQYF
V gene: TRBV4-1; clone size: .; J gene: TRBJ1-2; D gene: .; CDR3 length: 12; CDR3 DNA: TGCGCCAGCAGCCAAGAAATCGGTGGCTACACCTTC; CDR3 protein: CASSQEIGGYTF
V gene: TRBV12-3/TRBV12-4; clone size: .; J gene: TRBJ2-6; D gene: TRBD1; CDR3 length: 18; CDR3 DNA: TGTGCCAGCAACAACCGGGACAGGGCCCCAGGTGGGGCCAACGTCCTGACTTTC; CDR3 protein: CASNNRDRAPGGANVLTF
V gene: TRBV5-1; clone size: few; J gene: TRBJ1-4; D gene: .; CDR3 length: 13; CDR3 DNA: TGCGCCAGCAGGGACAGAGCTAATGAAAAACTGTTTTTT; CDR3 protein: CASRDRANEKLFF
V gene: TRBV20-1; clone size: .; J gene: TRBJ1-2; D gene: TRBD1; CDR3 length: 12; CDR3 DNA: TGCAGTGCTAGGGACAGGATCCATGGCTACACCTTC; CDR3 protein: CSARDRIHGYTF
V gene: TRBV10-2; clone size: few; J gene: TRBJ2-1; D gene: TRBD1; CDR3 length: 15; CDR3 DNA: TGCGCCAGCAGGACAGACAGGGGAGTCTACAATGAGCAGTTCTTC; CDR3 protein: CASRTDRGVYNEQFF
V gene: TRBV27; clone size: few; J gene: TRBJ1-6; D gene: TRBD1; CDR3 length: 15; CDR3 DNA: TGTGCCAGCAGTACCCGGACAGGTAGAAATTCACCCCTCCACTTT; CDR3 protein: CASSTRTGRNSPLHF
V gene: TRBV11-2; clone size: .; J gene: TRBJ2-3; D gene: TRBD1; CDR3 length: 15; CDR3 DNA: TGTGCCAGCAGCTTAGCGGCAGGGGGCTCAGATACGCAGTATTTT; CDR3 protein: CASSLAAGGSDTQYF
V gene: TRBV12-3/TRBV12-4; clone size: .; J gene: TRBJ2-6; D gene: .; CDR3 length: 15; CDR3 DNA: TGTGCCAGCAGTTCACATTTGGGTGGGGCCAACGTCCTGACTTTC; CDR3 protein: CASSSHLGGANVLTF
V gene: TRBV28; clone size: .; J gene: TRBJ2-7; D gene: .; CDR3 length: 15; CDR3 DNA: TGTGCCAGCAGTTTATTCGGGACACTCTCCTACGAGCAGTACTTC; CDR3 protein: CASSLFGTLSYEQYF
V gene: TRBV6-5; clone size: .; J gene: TRBJ1-1; D gene: TRBD1; CDR3 length: 14; CDR3 DNA: TGTGCCAGCAGTTCCCGACAGGGGAGCACTGAAGCTTTCTTT; CDR3 protein: CASSSRQGSTEAFF
V gene: TRBV29-1; clone size: .; J gene: TRBJ1-3; D gene: .; CDR3 length: 12; CDR3 DNA: TGCAGCGTTGCTGAAACTGGAAACACCATATATTTT; CDR3 protein: CSVAETGNTIYF
V gene: TRBV9; clone size: few; J gene: TRBJ2-7; D gene: TRBD2; CDR3 length: 15; CDR3 DNA: TGTGCCAGCAGCGTAGGGCTAGCGGTTACATACGAGCAGTACTTC; CDR3 protein: CASSVGLAVTYEQYF
V gene: TRBV5-1; clone size: .; J gene: TRBJ2-3; D gene: .; CDR3 length: 13; CDR3 DNA: TGCGCCAGCACCCCAGATCTTGGGAATACGCAGTATTTT; CDR3 protein: CASTPDLGNTQYF
V gene: TRBV29-1; clone size: many; J gene: TRBJ2-1; D gene: TRBD2; CDR3 length: 16; CDR3 DNA: TGCAGCGTTGTGGGACTAGCGGGAGGACGAGGGAATGAGCAGTTCTTC; CDR3 protein: CSVVGLAGGRGNEQFF
V gene: TRBV18; clone size: .; J gene: TRBJ2-2; D gene: TRBD2; CDR3 length: 15; CDR3 DNA: TGTGCCAGCTCACCAAGCGGGATCGACACCGGGGAGCTGTTTTTT; CDR3 protein: CASSPSGIDTGELFF
V gene: TRBV7-8; clone size: .; J gene: TRBJ2-7; D gene: .; CDR3 length: 15; CDR3 DNA: TGTGCCAGCAGCTTACTAGAGGGAGTTATTTACGAGCAGTACTTC; CDR3 protein: CASSLLEGVIYEQYF
V gene: TRBV11-2; clone size: .; J gene: TRBJ2-3; D gene: .; CDR3 length: 14; CDR3 DNA: TGTGCCAGCAGCTTAGGAACTTACACAGATACGCAGTATTTT; CDR3 protein: CASSLGTYTDTQYF
V gene: TRBV9; clone size: few; J gene: TRBJ2-7; D gene: .; CDR3 length: 14; CDR3 DNA: TGTGCCAGCAGCGTCTCCACGTCCACCTACGAGCAGTACTTC; CDR3 protein: CASSVSTSTYEQYF
V gene: TRBV10-3; clone size: many; J gene: TRBJ2-7; D gene: TRBD2; CDR3 length: 17; CDR3 DNA: TGTGCCATCAGTGACTCCGGACTAGCGAGTAGCTCCTACGAGCAGTACTTC; CDR3 protein: CAISDSGLASSSYEQYF
V gene: TRBV12-3/TRBV12-4; clone size: .; J gene: TRBJ1-4; D gene: TRBD1; CDR3 length: 13; CDR3 DNA: TGTGCCAGCAGGGGGACAGGGGAAGAGAAACTGTTTTTT; CDR3 protein: CASRGTGEEKLFF
V gene: TRBV29-1; clone size: .; J gene: TRBJ2-2; D gene: .; CDR3 length: 14; CDR3 DNA: TGCAGCGTTGGAAGAGACCTGAACACCGGGGAGCTGTTTTTT; CDR3 protein: CSVGRDLNTGELFF
V gene: TRBV7-6; clone size: .; J gene: TRBJ2-7; D gene: .; CDR3 length: 14; CDR3 DNA: TGTGCCAGCAGTTCACCGGGACATCACCACGAGCAGTACTTC; CDR3 protein: CASSSPGHHHEQYF
V gene: TRBV29-1; clone size: many; J gene: TRBJ2-2; D gene: .; CDR3 length: 12; CDR3 DNA: TGCAGCGTTGCGCAGTACACCGGGGAGCTGTTTTTT; CDR3 protein: CSVAQYTGELFF
V gene: TRBV19; clone size: few; J gene: TRBJ1-5; D gene: .; CDR3 length: 14; CDR3 DNA: TGTGCCAGTAGTATAGTTTTGCAGAATCAGCCCCAGCATTTT; CDR3 protein: CASSIVLQNQPQHF
V gene: TRBV6-5; clone size: .; J gene: TRBJ2-3; D gene: .; CDR3 length: 15; CDR3 DNA: TGTGCCAGCAGTTACCAGGAAATGGGCCGGGATACGCAGTATTTT; CDR3 protein: CASSYQEMGRDTQYF
V gene: TRBV11-2; clone size: .; J gene: TRBJ2-3; D gene: .; CDR3 length: 15; CDR3 DNA: TGTGCCAGCAGCTTAAATAGCGCGAGCACAGATACGCAGTATTTT; CDR3 protein: CASSLNSASTDTQYF
V gene: TRBV2; clone size: few; J gene: TRBJ1-4; D gene: .; CDR3 length: 17; CDR3 DNA: TGTGCCACGGCCCTCCTCCTCCGAGGGGCGAAGGATGAAAAACTGTTTTTT; CDR3 protein: CATALLLRGAKDEKLFF
V gene: TRBV7-2; clone size: .; J gene: TRBJ1-5; D gene: TRBD1; CDR3 length: 17; CDR3 DNA: TGTGCCAGCAGCCTAGCCAAACGGACAGGGCGCAATCAGCCCCAGCATTTT; CDR3 protein: CASSLAKRTGRNQPQHF